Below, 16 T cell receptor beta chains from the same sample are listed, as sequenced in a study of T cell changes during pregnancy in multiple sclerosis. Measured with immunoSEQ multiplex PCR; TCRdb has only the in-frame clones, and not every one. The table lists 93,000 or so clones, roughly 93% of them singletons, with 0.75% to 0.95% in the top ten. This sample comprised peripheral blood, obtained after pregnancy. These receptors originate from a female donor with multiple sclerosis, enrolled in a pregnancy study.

This CDR3 is CASSLQWYEQYF. The CDR3 nucleotides are TGTGCCAGCAGCCTCCAGTGGTACGAGCAGTACTTC. The chain couples TRBV7-9 to TRBJ2-7, with D unresolved. Germline CDR1 is SEHNR and CDR2 is FQNEAQ (reference sequence). V lost 5 bases and J 4 bases, leaving 9 bases between the germline ends. The CDR3 is 12 amino acids.

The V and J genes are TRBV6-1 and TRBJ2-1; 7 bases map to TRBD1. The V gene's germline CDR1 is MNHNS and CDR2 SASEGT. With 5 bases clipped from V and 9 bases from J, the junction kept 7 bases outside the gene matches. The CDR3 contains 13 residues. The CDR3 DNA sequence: TGTGCCAGCAGTCTCGACAGGGTAGGTGAGCAGTTCTTC. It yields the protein CASSLDRVGEQFF.

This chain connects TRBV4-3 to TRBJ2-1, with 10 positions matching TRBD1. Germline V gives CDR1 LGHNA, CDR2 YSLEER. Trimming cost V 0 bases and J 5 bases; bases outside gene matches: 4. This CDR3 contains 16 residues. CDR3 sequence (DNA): TGCGCCAGCAGCCAAGATGGGACAGGGGTTCACAATGAGCAGTTCTTC. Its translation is CASSQDGTGVHNEQFF.

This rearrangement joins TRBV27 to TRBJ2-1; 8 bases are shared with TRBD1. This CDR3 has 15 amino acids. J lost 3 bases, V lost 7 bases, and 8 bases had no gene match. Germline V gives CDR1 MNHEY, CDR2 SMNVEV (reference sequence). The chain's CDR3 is CASNPQGADYNEQFF. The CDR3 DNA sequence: TGTGCCAGCAACCCTCAGGGGGCGGACTACAATGAGCAGTTCTTC.

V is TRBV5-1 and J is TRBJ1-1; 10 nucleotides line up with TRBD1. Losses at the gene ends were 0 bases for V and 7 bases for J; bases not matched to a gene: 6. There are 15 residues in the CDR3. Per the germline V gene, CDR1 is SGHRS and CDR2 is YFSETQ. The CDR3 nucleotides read TGCGCCAGCAGCTTGGAAGGGACAGGGGCGAATGAAGCTTTCTTT. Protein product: CASSLEGTGANEAFF.

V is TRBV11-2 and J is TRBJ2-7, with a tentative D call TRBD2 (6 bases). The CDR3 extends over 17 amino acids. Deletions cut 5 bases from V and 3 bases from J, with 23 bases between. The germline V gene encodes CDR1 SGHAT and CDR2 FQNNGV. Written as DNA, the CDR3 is TGTGCCAGCAGCCCCCACGGTAGAGTCTGGGGGGTCTACGAGCAGTACTTC. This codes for CASSPHGRVWGVYEQYF.

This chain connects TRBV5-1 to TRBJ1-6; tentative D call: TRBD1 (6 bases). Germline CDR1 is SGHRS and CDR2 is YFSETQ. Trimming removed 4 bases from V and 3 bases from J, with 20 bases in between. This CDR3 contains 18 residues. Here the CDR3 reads CASSNPLGGGHYNSPLHF. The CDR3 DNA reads TGCGCCAGCAGCAACCCGCTTGGCGGGGGACACTATAATTCACCCCTCCACTTT.

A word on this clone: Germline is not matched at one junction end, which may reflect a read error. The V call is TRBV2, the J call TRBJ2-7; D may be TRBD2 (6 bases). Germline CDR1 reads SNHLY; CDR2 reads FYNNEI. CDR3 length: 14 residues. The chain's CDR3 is CTSSPRLGNYEQYF. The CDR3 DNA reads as TGTACCAGCAGTCCTCGACTAGGGAACTACGAGCAGTACTTC.

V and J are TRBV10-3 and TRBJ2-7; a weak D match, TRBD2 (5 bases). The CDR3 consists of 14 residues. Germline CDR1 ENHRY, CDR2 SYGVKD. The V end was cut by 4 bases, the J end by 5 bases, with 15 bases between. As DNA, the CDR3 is TGTGCCATCAGTGGGGCGGGTAGCGTCCACGAGCAGTACTTC. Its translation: CAISGAGSVHEQYF.

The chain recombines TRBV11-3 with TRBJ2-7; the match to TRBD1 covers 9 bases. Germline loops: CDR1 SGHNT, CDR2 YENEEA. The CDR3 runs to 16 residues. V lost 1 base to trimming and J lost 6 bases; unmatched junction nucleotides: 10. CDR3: CASSLVGDRVGSEQYF. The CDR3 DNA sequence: TGTGCCAGCAGCTTAGTAGGGGACAGGGTAGGCAGCGAGCAGTACTTC. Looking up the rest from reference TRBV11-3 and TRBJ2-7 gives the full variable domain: EAGVVQSPRYKIIEKKQPVAFWCNPISGHNTLYWYLQNLGQGPELLIRYENEEAVDDSQLPKDRFSAERLKGVDSTLKIQPAELGDSAVYLCASSLVGDRVGSEQYFGPGTRLTVT.

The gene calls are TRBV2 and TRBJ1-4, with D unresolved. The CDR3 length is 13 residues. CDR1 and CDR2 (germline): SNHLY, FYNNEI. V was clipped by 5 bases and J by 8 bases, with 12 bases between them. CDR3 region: CASSYMAQEKLFF. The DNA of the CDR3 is TGTGCCAGCAGTTATATGGCCCAAGAAAAACTGTTTTTT.

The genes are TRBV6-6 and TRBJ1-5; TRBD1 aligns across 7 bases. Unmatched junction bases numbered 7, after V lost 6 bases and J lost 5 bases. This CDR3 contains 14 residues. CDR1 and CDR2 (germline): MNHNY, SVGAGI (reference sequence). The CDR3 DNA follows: TGTGCCAGCAGGCTACGCAGGGGGGATCAGCCCCAGCATTTT. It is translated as CASRLRRGDQPQHF.

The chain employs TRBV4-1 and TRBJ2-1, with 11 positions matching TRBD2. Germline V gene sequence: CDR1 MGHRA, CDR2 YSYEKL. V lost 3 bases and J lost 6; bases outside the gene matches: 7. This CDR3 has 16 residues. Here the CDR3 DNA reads TGCGCCAGCAGCCAGACCGGGACTAGCGGTAGCAATGAGCAGTTCTTC. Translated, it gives CASSQTGTSGSNEQFF.

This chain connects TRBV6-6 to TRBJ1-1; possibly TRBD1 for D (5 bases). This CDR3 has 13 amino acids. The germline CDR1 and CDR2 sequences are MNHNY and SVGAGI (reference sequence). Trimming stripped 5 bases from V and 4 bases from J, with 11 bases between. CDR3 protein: CASSVQGSTEAFF. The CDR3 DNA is TGTGCCAGCAGTGTCCAGGGTAGCACTGAAGCTTTCTTT.

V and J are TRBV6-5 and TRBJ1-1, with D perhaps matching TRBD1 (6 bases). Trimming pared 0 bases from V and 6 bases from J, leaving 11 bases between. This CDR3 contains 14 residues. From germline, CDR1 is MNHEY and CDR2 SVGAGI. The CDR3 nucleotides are TGTGCCAGCAGTTACTCAGGGGGGGCCCCTGAAGCTTTCTTT. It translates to CASSYSGGAPEAFF.

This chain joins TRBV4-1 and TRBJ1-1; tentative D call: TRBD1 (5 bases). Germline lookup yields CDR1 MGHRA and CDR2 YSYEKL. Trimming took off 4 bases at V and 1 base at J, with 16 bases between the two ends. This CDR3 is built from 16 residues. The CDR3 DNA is TGCGCCAGCAGCCCGGGGGGGAAAGGGAAGAACACTGAAGCTTTCTTT. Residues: CASSPGGKGKNTEAFF.